What follows are 10 T cell receptor beta chains derived from one specimen sequenced in a study of cytomegalovirus exposure and HLA in healthy donors listed by TCRdb under 2017. Library method: the immunoSEQ multiplex PCR assay. For the multiplex PCR, a mixture combining 60 forward primers for TCR Vbeta segments and 13 reverse primers for TCR Jbeta segments was used. This immuneACCESS table, as held by TCRdb, lists in-frame sequences with V and J called but not all clones. Of the missing ones, under half trace to an unresolved V gene in checked studies; the others have no known cause. Here the sample has some 180,000 clones; over 65% occur a single time. The ten largest clonotypes hold about 1.6% of the sample. What was sequenced was PBMCs. These receptors were obtained from a man between 18 and 35 years old in good health and CMV-seronegative.

Here the CDR3 reads CASTLSGGGSYNEQFF. CDR3 sequence (DNA): TGTGCCAGCACCCTGTCTGGCGGGGGGTCCTACAATGAGCAGTTCTTC. The chain joins TRBV2 to TRBJ2-1; the match to TRBD2 covers 8 bases. The germline gives CDR1 SNHLY, CDR2 FYNNEI. CDR3 length: 16 residues. Trimming cost V 7 bases and J 1 base; bases outside gene matches: 9.

This clone has only a few counts. The gene calls are TRBV5-1 and TRBJ2-3; TRBD2 might be the D (5 bases). V was cut by 4 bases and J by 1 base, with 13 bases left in between. The CDR3 runs to 15 residues. Germline V gene lookup returns CDR1 SGHRS and CDR2 YFSETQ. Here the CDR3 reads CASSVPGRGTDTQYF. Written as DNA, the CDR3 is TGCGCCAGCAGCGTTCCCGGGCGGGGCACAGATACGCAGTATTTT.

This chain joins TRBV7-9 and TRBJ2-1; 9 bases match TRBD1. CDR1 is SEHNR, CDR2 FQNEAQ, per germline (reference sequence). V shed 5 bases, J shed 0 bases, and the junction held 2 bases outside the gene matches. This CDR3 has 15 residues. In DNA, the CDR3 is TGTGCCAGCAGCCGACAGGGGGTCTCCTACAATGAGCAGTTCTTC. It yields the protein CASSRQGVSYNEQFF.

The chain links TRBV9 to TRBJ2-3, with D unresolved. CDR1 SGDLS and CDR2 YYNGEE come from the germline V gene. The V end lost 0 bases, the J end lost 9 bases, and 8 bases lay between the germline ends. This CDR3 has 12 amino acids. CDR3 protein: CASSVGQETQYF. DNA of the CDR3: TGTGCCAGCAGCGTAGGTCAGGAAACGCAGTATTTT.

V gene TRBV5-1 combines with J gene TRBJ1-1, with 12 nucleotides matching TRBD1. The CDR3 spans 17 residues. Germline assignment: CDR1 SGHRS and CDR2 YFSETQ. V dropped 4 bases and J dropped 10; count of bases not matched to a gene: 17. DNA of the CDR3: TGCGCCAGCAGCCGGGGACAGGGGGCGAGGTTAATTGGAGGAGCTTTCTTT. Protein: CASSRGQGARLIGGAFF.

This chain links TRBV18 with TRBJ2-7, with 7 bases fitting TRBD1. Germline V lookup: CDR1 KGHSH, CDR2 LQKENI. V trimming: 0 bases; J trimming: 9 bases; junction bases outside the gene matches: 11. The CDR3 has 15 residues. DNA for the CDR3: TGTGCCAGCTCACCACCGGGACAGTCCCTACGGTGGCAGTACTTC. Its translation is CASSPPGQSLRWQYF.

This chain uses TRBV5-1 with TRBJ2-7; 7 nucleotides agree with TRBD2. Germline V gives CDR1 SGHRS, CDR2 YFSETQ. With 1 base clipped from V and 0 bases from J, the junction kept 10 bases outside the gene matches. The CDR3 is made up of 17 amino acids. The chain's CDR3 is CASSLWSSGLTSYEQYF. DNA for the CDR3: TGCGCCAGCAGCTTGTGGTCTAGCGGTTTGACCTCCTACGAGCAGTACTTC. Combining the CDR3 with reference TRBV5-1 and TRBJ2-7 gives the whole variable domain KAGVTQTPRYLIKTRGQQVTLSCSPISGHRSVSWYQQTPGQGLQFLFEYFSETQRNKGNFPGRFSGRQFSNSRSEMNVSTLELGDSALYLCASSLWSSGLTSYEQYFGPGTRLTVT.

As concerns this clone: At one end the junction does not follow the germline gene, possibly because of a read error. The chain uses TRBV7-7 and TRBJ2-2, with D maybe TRBD1 (5 bases). CDR3 length: 14 residues. Germline V gives CDR1 SSHAT, CDR2 FNYEAQ (reference sequence). The CDR3 DNA sequence: TGTGCTAGCAGTCGAGACAGTAACACCGGGGAGCTGTTTTTT. Its protein is CASSRDSNTGELFF.

The chain uses TRBV5-1 and TRBJ2-5; TRBD1 might be the D (5 bases). Trimming left V 5 bases short and J 10 bases short, with 12 bases between. The length of the CDR3 is 11 residues. Germline V lookup: CDR1 SGHRS, CDR2 YFSETQ. The CDR3 region is CASRGPPGQYF. For the CDR3, the DNA is TGCGCCAGCAGGGGGCCGCCGGGCCAGTACTTC.

This chain uses TRBV4-1 with TRBJ1-2, with TRBD1 identical over 7 bases. Trimming removed 4 bases from V and 8 bases from J; junction bases left unmatched: 7. CDR3 length equals 13 residues. Germline CDR1 reads MGHRA; CDR2 reads YSYEKL. The CDR3 DNA follows: TGCGCCAGCAGCCTAGGCACAGGGGAAGGCTACACCTTC. Translation gives CASSLGTGEGYTF.